The rows below give T cell receptor beta chains drawn from one sample of a study of cytomegalovirus exposure and HLA in healthy donors. TCRdb's table, derived via immunoSEQ multiplex PCR, lists solely in-frame clones and lacks some. The sample carries 150,000 to 200,000 clones, 78% recorded once. The sample was PBMCs. These receptors came from a woman under 40 in good health and CMV-seropositive. CDR3s include the opening cysteine and the closing phenylalanine or tryptophan. Each record gives: D gene, V gene, clone size, J gene, CDR3 DNA, CDR3 protein. The D gene is left open where the match is weak. Clone size is stated in some rows and not others, as once, few, many or a class when expanded.

-	TRBV27	-	TRBJ1-1	TGTGCCAGCCTAACTACCCCGGGTAACACTGAAGCTTTCTTT	CASLTTPGNTEAFF
-	TRBV7-7	-	TRBJ1-1	TGTGCTAGCAGCCCGGACTGGAACACTGAAGCTTTCTTT	CASSPDWNTEAFF
-	TRBV7-8	-	TRBJ1-6	TGTGCCAGCAGCTTGCGGGGACGAGATTCACCCCTCCACTTT	CASSLRGRDSPLHF
-	TRBV28	-	TRBJ1-2	TGTGCCAGCAGTTCCGAGATCTATGGCTACACCTTC	CASSSEIYGYTF
-	TRBV7-9	-	TRBJ1-6	TGTGCCAGCAGTTCTCAAGGGGGGGCAGGTATAAATTCACCCCTCCACTTT	CASSSQGGAGINSPLHF
-	TRBV6-6	-	TRBJ1-4	TGTGCCAGCAGCCGAGGATCTAATGAAAAACTGTTTTTT	CASSRGSNEKLFF
TRBD1	TRBV2	-	TRBJ1-6	TGTGCCAGCAGCCCCATGGGGGTCGGCCTCAGGGGGCCCGGTGATTCACCCCTCCACTTT	CASSPMGVGLRGPGDSPLHF
TRBD1	TRBV5-4	once	TRBJ2-3	TGTGCCAGCAGCGTCGAGGCGGGACAGGGCACAGATACGCAGTATTTT	CASSVEAGQGTDTQYF
-	TRBV5-4	-	TRBJ2-6	TGTGCCAGCAGCCAACTGAACTCTGGGGCCAACGTCCTGACTTTC	CASSQLNSGANVLTF
TRBD2	TRBV19	-	TRBJ2-1	TGTGCCAGTAGTATAGGACTAGCGGGAGGGTATGAGCAGTTCTTC	CASSIGLAGGYEQFF
-	TRBV6-5	-	TRBJ1-3	TGTGCCAGCAGTTACTCGAGCGGGTCCTCTGGAAACACCATATATTTT	CASSYSSGSSGNTIYF
-	TRBV27	-	TRBJ2-2	TGTGCCAGCAGTCCCTTGGGGCAGAACACCGGGGAGCTGTTTTTT	CASSPLGQNTGELFF
-	TRBV27	-	TRBJ1-6	TGTGCCAGCAGTTTATCGTTCAGGGGAAGTTCACCCCTCCACTTT	CASSLSFRGSSPLHF
-	TRBV20-1	-	TRBJ1-5	TGCAGTGTCCCAAGCCGGCCCCAGCATTTT	CSVPSRPQHF
-	TRBV5-1	few	TRBJ1-5	TGCGCCAGCAGCTTGGACGGGTTGAATCAGCCCCAGCATTTT	CASSLDGLNQPQHF
-	TRBV6-5	-	TRBJ2-5	TGTGCCAGCAGTTATATGGAGACCCAGTACTTC	CASSYMETQYF
TRBD2	TRBV5-1	-	TRBJ2-1	TGCGCCAGCATCCCTGGGGCTAGCGGACGATTCTACTACAATGAGCAGTTCTTC	CASIPGASGRFYYNEQFF
TRBD2	TRBV28	few	TRBJ2-1	TGTGCCAGCAGCTCTAGCGGGGACGGGATGCACTATGAGCAGTTCTTC	CASSSSGDGMHYEQFF
-	TRBV19	-	TRBJ1-5	TGTGCCAGTAGTACAACGACAGGCAATCAGCCCCAGCATTTT	CASSTTTGNQPQHF
TRBD2	TRBV27	-	TRBJ2-1	TGTGCCAGCAGAGTAGCGGGAGGGGGGATTGAGCAGTTCTTC	CASRVAGGGIEQFF
-	TRBV12-5	-	TRBJ1-1	TGTGCTAGTGCCCGTCCGGGATCCGAAGCTTTCTTT	CASARPGSEAFF
TRBD2	TRBV6-5	-	TRBJ2-4	TGTGCCAGCAGAACCGGACTAGCTGGGCACGGGGTTCAGTACTTC	CASRTGLAGHGVQYF
-	TRBV29-1	-	TRBJ1-6	TGCAGCGTTGAATCGAGTTCCTATAATTCACCCCTCCACTTT	CSVESSSYNSPLHF
-	TRBV7-9	-	TRBJ1-2	TGTGCCAGCAGCTGGCAAGAAGGGGACTATGGCTACACCTTC	CASSWQEGDYGYTF
-	TRBV6-4	-	TRBJ2-3	TGTCCGGTCCCAGATACGCAGTATTTT	CPVPDTQYF
-	TRBV4-1	-	TRBJ1-5	TGCGCCAGCAGCCAAGGAACAATCTCGTATCAGCCCCAGCATTTT	CASSQGTISYQPQHF
-	TRBV5-4	-	TRBJ2-2	TGTGCCAGCAGCGCGCAGGGGCGGTATACCGGGGAGCTGTTTTTT	CASSAQGRYTGELFF
-	TRBV11-2	few	TRBJ2-1	TGTGCCAGCAGCCCAATCCGGGGAAAGAAGGATGAGCAGTTCTTC	CASSPIRGKKDEQFF
-	TRBV18	-	TRBJ2-5	TGTGCCAGCTCACAGGGAGTTAGGGAGACCCAGTACTTC	CASSQGVRETQYF
-	TRBV19	-	TRBJ2-7	TGTGCCAGTAGTCATCCGGGAGACACCTACGAGCAGTACTTC	CASSHPGDTYEQYF
-	TRBV28	-	TRBJ2-5	TGTGCCAGCAGCCCTGGCCTGGCAGCCCTCCAGGGAGAGACCCAGTACTTC	CASSPGLAALQGETQYF
TRBD2	TRBV9	once	TRBJ2-1	TGTGCCAGCAGCGCCACTAGCGGGAGGTTAAATGAGCAGTTCTTC	CASSATSGRLNEQFF
-	TRBV10-3	-	TRBJ1-1	TGTGCCATCAGTGAGGAGACTTACCCCAATGGAGCTTTCTTT	CAISEETYPNGAFF
-	TRBV7-2	once	TRBJ2-1	TGTGCCAGCAGCAAAGGCAGGGGCAATGAGCAGTTCTTC	CASSKGRGNEQFF
TRBD1	TRBV7-6	-	TRBJ1-2	TGTGCCAGCAGCCGAGGAACCGGGACAGGGACTTCTGGCTACACCTTC	CASSRGTGTGTSGYTF
TRBD2	TRBV10-3	-	TRBJ2-3	TGTGCCATCGGTGTTAGCGGGAGAACAGATACGCAGTATTTT	CAIGVSGRTDTQYF
-	TRBV4-2	once	TRBJ2-3	TGTGCCAGCAGCCAAGAGATCGGGTCTAGCACAGATACGCAGTATTTT	CASSQEIGSSTDTQYF
-	TRBV14	-	TRBJ1-4	TGTGCCAGCAGCCAGATGAGACTTGCAACTAATGAAAAACTGTTTTTT	CASSQMRLATNEKLFF
TRBD2	TRBV7-9	once	TRBJ2-7	TGTGCCAGCAGCTTAGGATCGGGGGGGGGCTCCTACGAGCAGTACTTC	CASSLGSGGGSYEQYF
TRBD1	TRBV6-1	-	TRBJ2-7	TGTGCCAGCAGTGCATTAGACAGGGGGATCTACGAGCAGTACTTC	CASSALDRGIYEQYF
-	TRBV27	few	TRBJ1-1	TGTGCCAGCGGAGTGCAGGGGTTCACTGAAGCTTTCTTT	CASGVQGFTEAFF
-	TRBV2	-	TRBJ2-7	TGTGCCAGCAGTGGTCGGTACGAGCAGTACTTC	CASSGRYEQYF